This T cell receptor beta chain appears in the sequencing data of a study of blood T cell repertoires in COVID-19. Across the study: The United States, Italy and Spain were the sources of the acute and convalescent COVID-19 samples. PBMCs, B-cell-depleted T cells, or T cells were the source of the cDNA or gDNA that made up the material.

In Seattle, patients joined the study during active infection and were tracked longitudinally. Study processing details: By means of reference gene primer amplification, nucleated cell counts were estimated. Profiling relied on immunoSEQ multiplex PCR, and the TCRdb table lists in-frame clones only, not all of them. D and trimming were read from the DNA, whereas the V and J calls and clone size are those reported in that table. The data contain under 550,000 clones, approximately 90% of them singletons. The CDR3 has 12 amino acids. Germline V gene data show CDR1 as SGHDN and CDR2 as FVKESK. V shed 1 base and J shed 6 bases, with 7 bases lying between them.

This rearrangement joins TRBV14 to TRBJ2-7; D is unclear. The specimen was peripheral blood. The origin of this receptor is a man in his late teens or twenties with COVID-19, enrolled during active disease. CDR3 DNA sequence: TGTGCCAGCAGCCAAGGAGGTTTCGAGCAGTACTTC. This codes for CASSQGGFEQYF.